The T cell receptor beta chain described here comes from a study of cytomegalovirus exposure and HLA in healthy donors. General study results and limits: Indistinguishability led to the exclusion of some V segments, TRBV6-2 and TRBV6-3 included. According to reports, the classifier identified cytomegalovirus status with high specificity and sensitivity.

About this clone: Antigen specificity is unknown.

Primers: 60 Vbeta forward and 13 Jbeta reverse. Some clones are missing from TCRdb's copy, which holds only in-frame ones; the method was immunoSEQ multiplex PCR. The repertoire holds over 150,000 clones, roughly three quarters seen once, with 1.3% to 1.5% in the top ten. The V segment lost 2 bases and the J segment 6 bases; nucleotides outside the gene matches: 4. CDR1 and CDR2 (germline): GTSNPN, SVGIG (reference sequence). The CDR3 is 12 amino acids. The sequenced material came from PBMCs. The chain recombines TRBV30 with TRBJ2-7, with 7 bases aligning to TRBD1. The receptor was isolated from a man aged 55 to 70 in good health and CMV-seronegative. The DNA for the CDR3 is TGTGCCTGGAGTCCGACAGGGCGCGAGCAGTACTTC. Protein sequence: CAWSPTGREQYF.